A selection of T cell receptor beta chains follows, all from one sample in a study of blood T cells in healthy people across ages. TCRdb itself ran the 5' RACE reads through MiXCR, one entry per CDR3 protein. Of 800,000 to 950,000 distinct CDR3 sequences listed, about 48% are singletons. The sequenced sample consisted of blood. The receptors here all came from a man aged 30 to 45 in good health. Both conserved end residues are part of each CDR3. A D gene is named only where the DNA matches it firmly. Some rows have no size entry. The others give once, few or many, or a class for an expanded clone.

V,J,size,D,CDR3,DNA
TRBV5-1,TRBJ2-7,few,.,CASSPRQSPPIYEQYF,TGCGCCAGCAGCCCGCGACAGTCCCCTCCAATCTACGAGCAGTACTTC
TRBV20-1,TRBJ1-4,few,TRBD1,CSALGQLNEKLFF,TGCAGTGCCCTGGGACAGCTTAATGAAAAACTGTTTTTT
TRBV9,TRBJ2-3,.,TRBD1,CASSVATVGRGTDTQYF,TGTGCCAGCAGCGTAGCTACGGTGGGCAGGGGGACAGATACGCAGTATTTT
TRBV4-3,TRBJ2-5,once,TRBD1,CASSQDWGQGETQYF,TGCGCCAGCAGCCAAGATTGGGGACAGGGAGAGACCCAGTACTTC
TRBV7-9,TRBJ1-2,few,TRBD1,CASSYGPGDRKDYGYTF,TGTGCCAGCAGCTACGGGCCTGGGGACAGAAAAGACTATGGCTACACCTTC
TRBV12-3/TRBV12-4,TRBJ2-2,.,TRBD2,CASSSAGTSIGELFF,TGTGCCAGCAGTTCGGCCGGGACTAGCATCGGGGAGCTGTTTTTT
TRBV27,TRBJ2-3,many,TRBD2,CASSLSGGGTDTQYF,TGTGCCAGCAGCCTCAGCGGGGGTGGCACAGATACGCAGTATTTT
TRBV29-1,TRBJ1-3,few,.,CSVEAGNTIYF,TGCAGCGTTGAGGCGGGAAACACCATATATTTT
TRBV6-5,TRBJ2-7,.,.,CASSYEGYSSYEQYF,TGTGCCAGCAGTTACGAAGGTTACAGCTCCTACGAGCAGTACTTC
TRBV28,TRBJ1-2,.,.,CASSLASLHITNYGYTF,TGTGCCAGCAGTTTAGCCTCGCTTCACATAACTAACTATGGCTACACCTTC
TRBV5-1,TRBJ1-6,.,.,CASSLVRQGGSYNSPLHF,TGCGCCAGCAGCTTGGTTCGGCAGGGAGGGTCCTATAATTCACCCCTCCACTTT
TRBV7-9,TRBJ2-7,few,.,CASSSNLRLIDYEQYF,TGTGCCAGCAGCTCTAACCTACGCCTCATTGACTACGAGCAGTACTTC
TRBV3-1,TRBJ1-5,.,TRBD1,CASSLGTGNKQPQHF,TGTGCCAGCAGTCTAGGGACAGGGAATAAGCAGCCCCAGCATTTT
TRBV12-3/TRBV12-4,TRBJ1-2,.,.,CASSLALGGDTYGYTF,TGTGCCAGCAGTTTAGCGCTTGGGGGGGATACCTATGGCTACACCTTC
TRBV20-1,TRBJ2-1,.,.,CSAIGSRVFAGNKQFF,TGCAGTGCTATAGGGAGCAGGGTTTTCGCCGGCAATAAGCAGTTCTTC
TRBV20-1,TRBJ2-1,many,.,CSARNSRHEQFF,TGCAGTGCTAGGAATAGCAGGCATGAGCAGTTCTTC